The rows below give T cell receptor beta chains drawn from one sample of a study of T cells in Graves' hyperthyroidism and ophthalmopathy. Via MiXCR, TCRdb re-called the multiplex PCR reads, giving one row per CDR3 protein. This repertoire shows under 250,000 distinct CDR3 sequences, about 24% found once; its top ten account for approximately 35%. Specimen: blood. The receptors here all came from a woman in her thirties or forties with Graves' ophthalmopathy. Each CDR3 is given with its conserved first and last residue. The D gene is left open where the match is weak. Size is stated for part of the rows, as once, few or many counts, or as a class when the clone is expanded.

TRBV12-3/TRBV12-4	.	.	TRBJ1-2	13	CAWSVHGFNGYTF	TGTGCCTGGAGTGTACACGGGTTTAACGGCTACACCTTC
TRBV5-1	many	.	TRBJ1-2	14	CASSLAGMDYGYTF	TGCGCCAGCAGCTTGGCCGGAATGGACTATGGCTACACCTTC
TRBV6-5	many	.	TRBJ1-1	14	CASSYSSRNTEAFF	TGTGCCAGCAGTTACTCGTCCAGGAACACTGAAGCTTTCTTT
TRBV20-1	many	.	TRBJ1-5	18	CSASLWGRGLNSNQPQHF	TGCAGTGCTAGTCTTTGGGGGAGGGGTTTAAATAGCAATCAGCCCCAGCATTTT
TRBV7-3	many	.	TRBJ1-1	14	CASSSDGKTTEAFF	TGTGCCAGCAGCTCGGATGGGAAGACGACTGAAGCTTTCTTT
TRBV20-1	many	.	TRBJ1-1	17	CSARDLGFLGQNTEAFF	TGCAGTGCTAGAGATTTGGGGTTCTTGGGTCAGAACACTGAAGCTTTCTTT
TRBV12-3/TRBV12-4	many	.	TRBJ2-2	15	CASSFVAVSTGELFF	TGTGCCAGCAGTTTCGTAGCGGTGAGCACCGGGGAGCTGTTTTTT
TRBV4-2	many	.	TRBJ1-1	13	CASSWGEGTEAFF	TGTGCCAGCAGCTGGGGGGAGGGGACTGAAGCTTTCTTT
TRBV29-1	many	.	TRBJ1-1	11	CSYRRNTEAFF	TGCAGCTACAGACGAAACACTGAAGCTTTCTTT
TRBV7-2	.	.	TRBJ2-7	13	CASSSTTSYEQYF	TGTGCCAGCAGCTCAACCACCAGCTACGAGCAGTACTTC
TRBV6-1	once	.	TRBJ2-5	12	CASSQGAKTQYF	TGTGCCAGCAGTCAGGGAGCCAAGACCCAGTACTTC
TRBV24-1	.	TRBD1	TRBJ2-5	16	CATSAPRTGGAETQYF	TGTGCCACCAGTGCCCCCCGGACAGGGGGAGCAGAGACCCAGTACTTC